The 26 T cell receptor beta chains given below trace back to one sample, sequenced in a study of CD8+CD57+ T cells in acquired aplastic anemia. TCR beta VDJ and CDR3 profiles were obtained from a genomic DNA template. From the reads, TCRdb called clonotypes with MiXCR, one entry per CDR3 protein. The sample consists of about 150,000 distinct CDR3 sequences, less than 60% of them appearing once. Previously, flow cytometry had revealed CD8+CD57+ cell expansion in the patients chosen for sequencing. The sample taken for sequencing was sorted CD4+, CD8+, or CD8+CD57+ T cells (not recorded which) from PBMCs. These receptors originate from a human donor with aplastic anemia.

This clonotype occurred many times. The chain recombines TRBV7-9 with TRBJ1-3; D might be TRBD1 (5 bases). The CDR3 is 14 residues long. V was trimmed by 7 bases and J by 6 bases, leaving 16 bases between them. Per germline, CDR1 SEHNR and CDR2 FQNEAQ (reference sequence). In nucleotides, the CDR3 is TGTGCCAGCAAACTTCCGGGGCCTAAAAACACCATATATTTT. It specifies CASKLPGPKNTIYF.

At least ten counts were recorded for this clonotype. The chain has TRBV20-1 and TRBJ2-1, with 11 bases aligning to TRBD2. V gave up 4 bases and J gave up 10 bases; unmatched junction bases: 9. Germline loops: CDR1 DFQATT, CDR2 SNEGSKA (reference sequence). The CDR3 is 14 amino acids. The CDR3 is CSAKLAGDVGEQFF. DNA of the CDR3: TGCAGTGCTAAACTAGCGGGGGATGTAGGGGAGCAGTTCTTC.

V gene TRBV28 combines with J gene TRBJ2-5, with D hard to call. The V gene's germline CDR1 is MDHEN and CDR2 SYDVKM. This CDR3 has 14 residues. Trimming took 2 bases from V and 0 from J, leaving 7 bases between them. The CDR3 here is CASSLKGYQETQYF. The CDR3 DNA is TGTGCCAGCAGTTTAAAGGGCTACCAAGAGACCCAGTACTTC. Supplemented by reference TRBV28 and TRBJ2-5, the full variable domain reads DVKVTQSSRYLVKRTGEKVFLECVQDMDHENMFWYRQDPGLGLRLIYFSYDVKMKEKGDIPEGYSVSREKKERFSLILESASTNQTSMYLCASSLKGYQETQYFGPGTRLLVL.

The chain recombines TRBV12-3 or TRBV12-4 with TRBJ1-2; D is perhaps TRBD1 (6 bases). Trimming shortened V by 0 bases and J by 6 bases, and 11 bases separated the two germline ends. This CDR3 is built from 14 residues. The CDR3 DNA reads TGTGCCAGCAGTTTAGCGCTACAGGGCGATGGCTACACCTTC. It encodes CASSLALQGDGYTF.

This clonotype was recorded many times. V and J are TRBV6-1 and TRBJ2-7, with D tentatively TRBD1 (5 bases). The CDR3 is made up of 13 amino acids. CDR1 and CDR2 from the germline V gene are MNHNS and SASEGT. With 5 bases removed from V and 3 bases from J, the gap between germline ends came to 11 bases. DNA for the CDR3: TGTGCCAGCAGTAGGGGTGAGGTCTACGAGCAGTACTTC. The encoded protein is CASSRGEVYEQYF.

The gene calls are TRBV2 and TRBJ2-7, with D uncertain. Germline-derived CDR1 and CDR2 are SNHLY and FYNNEI. CDR3 length equals 13 residues. With 2 bases removed from V and 3 bases from J, the gap between germline ends came to 8 bases. CDR3 loop: CASSEQVVYEQYF. The CDR3 DNA reads TGTGCCAGCAGTGAACAGGTTGTCTACGAGCAGTACTTC.

This clonotype occurred many times. The rearrangement uses TRBV2 and TRBJ1-1; 8 bases match TRBD1. CDR3 length: 14 amino acids. V was clipped by 3 bases and J by 4 bases; unmatched bases: 4. The germline V gene has CDR1 SNHLY and CDR2 FYNNEI. CDR3 amino acids: CASSEAGGFTEAFF. CDR3 coding DNA: TGTGCCAGCAGTGAGGCAGGGGGCTTCACTGAAGCTTTCTTT.

The rearrangement joins TRBV14 to TRBJ2-3, with TRBD2 matching 12 bases. The V and J ends lost 4 bases and 7 bases, in that order; junction bases with no gene match: 12. This CDR3 has 17 residues. Germline V CDR1 and CDR2: SGHDN, FVKESK. This chain's CDR3 is CASSPTSGGPGAYTQYF. As DNA, the CDR3 is TGTGCCAGCAGCCCGACTAGCGGGGGCCCCGGAGCATATACGCAGTATTTT.

The J gene is TRBJ1-3, the V gene TRBV10-3; 9 bases line up with TRBD1. Germline-derived CDR1 and CDR2 are ENHRY and SYGVKD. After removal of 9 bases from V and 4 bases from J, the junction contained 4 bases not matched to a gene. This CDR3 spans 13 amino acids. As DNA, the CDR3 is TGTGCCATTAGGACAGGGGACGGAAACACCATATATTTT. Protein product: CAIRTGDGNTIYF.

The chain joins TRBV25-1 to TRBJ2-7; 8 bases are a match to TRBD2. CDR3 length equals 14 residues. J gave up 3 bases and V 2 bases, and 3 bases lay outside the gene matches. CDR1 MGHDK and CDR2 SYGVNS come from the germline V gene. CDR3: CASSEKAGVYEQYF. In DNA, the CDR3 is TGTGCCAGCAGTGAAAAAGCGGGAGTCTACGAGCAGTACTTC.

This chain links TRBV24-1 with TRBJ2-3; 8 nucleotides line up with TRBD2. Germline loops: CDR1 KGHDR, CDR2 SFDVKD. CDR3 length: 16 residues. V dropped 2 bases and J dropped 4; count of bases not matched to a gene: 7. CDR3 sequence (DNA): TGTGCCACCAGTGATTCCCTTAGCGGGATCGCAGATACGCAGTATTTT. Translated, it gives CATSDSLSGIADTQYF.

The table lists this clonotype with many counts. CDR3 sequence: CASSLEGGQETQYF. DNA for the CDR3: TGTGCCAGCAGCTTAGAGGGGGGGCAAGAGACCCAGTACTTC. The chain joins TRBV7-9 to TRBJ2-5, with a possible D match to TRBD2 (7 bases). Germline V lookup: CDR1 SEHNR, CDR2 FQNEAQ (reference sequence). V gave up 1 base and J gave up 2 bases, with 8 bases separating them. This CDR3 is built from 14 residues.

This rearrangement joins TRBV5-4 to TRBJ2-6, with a weak D call TRBD1 (5 bases). Germline CDR1 SGHNT, CDR2 YYREEE (reference sequence). This CDR3 is built from 15 residues. The V gene lost 2 bases and the J gene lost 1 base, with 7 bases spanning the gap. The CDR3 DNA reads as TGTGCCAGCAGCTTCCAGGGTTCTGGGGCCAACGTCCTGACTTTC. Its translation: CASSFQGSGANVLTF.

This clonotype was observed many times. This chain links TRBV19 with TRBJ2-4, with 7 bases aligning to TRBD1. Germline loops: CDR1 LNHDA, CDR2 SQIVND (reference sequence). The CDR3 runs to 15 residues. With V trimmed by 6 bases and J by 5 bases, 10 bases remained unmatched. CDR3 protein: CASSVQGTTENIQYF. The DNA of the CDR3 is TGTGCCAGTAGCGTACAGGGGACAACCGAAAACATTCAGTACTTC.

As to this clonotype: Since a much larger clone is just one base distant, this may be a read error. Here the CDR3 omits its conserved ending phenylalanine or tryptophan, so a read error is the likely source. V and J are TRBV4-1 and TRBJ1-1; TRBD1 is a possible D gene (5 bases). The V gene lost 0 bases and the J gene lost 6 bases, with 14 bases spanning the gap. CDR1 is MGHRA, CDR2 YSYEKL, per germline. The length of the CDR3 is 15 residues. The CDR3 here is CASSQEWQGRPEAFS. DNA for the CDR3: TGCGCCAGCAGCCAAGAGTGGCAGGGAAGGCCTGAAGCTTTCTCT.

This clonotype was recorded many times. The rearrangement links TRBV20-1 to TRBJ2-7; 7 bases are a match to TRBD1. The CDR3 runs 15 residues. Germline V gives CDR1 DFQATT, CDR2 SNEGSKA (reference sequence). V lost 0 bases and J lost 1; bases outside the gene matches: 6. The CDR3 nucleotides read TGCAGTGCTAGAGATTTAGGGGGCGAGTCCTACGAGCAGTACTTC. This sequence encodes CSARDLGGESYEQYF.

This clonotype appeared once. The V and J genes are TRBV2 and TRBJ1-1, with D unclear. Trimming left V 7 bases short and J 4 bases short, with 7 bases between. This CDR3 comprises 11 residues. Germline V gene lookup returns CDR1 SNHLY and CDR2 FYNNEI. The CDR3 loop reads CASNRGTEAFF. CDR3 nucleotide sequence: TGTGCCAGCAATCGGGGCACTGAAGCTTTCTTT.

This clonotype has a count of ten or more. The rearrangement joins TRBV4-2 to TRBJ1-2; D gene ambiguous. V shed 1 base and J shed 10 bases, with 10 bases lying between them. In germline, CDR1 is LGHNA, CDR2 YNFKEQ. This CDR3 has 12 residues. The chain's CDR3 is CASSQGPPDYTF. CDR3 coding DNA: TGTGCCAGCAGCCAAGGCCCTCCCGACTACACCTTC.

CDR3 nucleotide sequence: TGTGCCAGTAGTATGGCAGTAGCGGGGGATACGCAGTATTTT. It specifies CASSMAVAGDTQYF. The chain recombines TRBV19 with TRBJ2-3; 8 bases match TRBD2. V lost 3 bases, J lost 6 bases, and 5 bases stayed unmatched. The germline gives CDR1 LNHDA, CDR2 SQIVND (reference sequence). The CDR3 loop spans 14 amino acids.

To note about this clonotype: An end of the junction differs from the germline gene, which may be a read error. The V call is TRBV24-1, the J call TRBJ2-7; 9 positions agree with TRBD1. This CDR3 is 14 amino acids long. Germline V gene data show CDR1 as KGHDR and CDR2 as SFDVKD. CDR3 nucleotide sequence: TGTGCCACCAGTGATTCCGGGACAGGGCCTGAGCGGTACTTC. It translates to CATSDSGTGPERYF.

The gene calls are TRBV29-1 and TRBJ2-3, with 8 bases lining up with TRBD2. V trimming: 5 bases; J trimming: 2 bases; junction bases outside the gene matches: 6. The CDR3 has 14 amino acids. Germline V gives CDR1 SQVTM, CDR2 ANQGSEA. CDR3 in DNA: TGCAGCGTTCTCCGACTAGCGAACACAGATACGCAGTATTTT. Protein product: CSVLRLANTDTQYF.

The V gene is TRBV10-1, the J gene TRBJ1-2; 10 bases are a match to TRBD1. Germline CDR1 and CDR2: WNHNN and SYGVQD (reference sequence). V dropped 3 bases and J dropped 6; count of bases not matched to a gene: 7. The CDR3 has 15 residues. CDR3: CASSDWTGGRNGYTF. As DNA, the CDR3 is TGCGCCAGCAGTGACTGGACAGGGGGAAGAAATGGCTACACCTTC.

V and J are TRBV15 and TRBJ2-1; 8 bases agree with TRBD2. With V trimmed by 0 bases and J by 6 bases, 7 bases remained unmatched. The CDR3 runs 16 residues. Germline values: CDR1 LNHNV, CDR2 YYDKDF (reference sequence). This CDR3 reads CATSRESAGGLNEQFF. For the CDR3, the DNA is TGTGCCACCAGCAGAGAATCGGCGGGGGGCCTCAATGAGCAGTTCTTC.

Many counts were recorded for this clonotype. The chain links TRBV9 to TRBJ1-2, with a weak D call TRBD1 (6 bases). The CDR3 runs 13 residues. The germline gives CDR1 SGDLS, CDR2 YYNGEE. Trimming removed 4 bases from V and 4 bases from J, with 11 bases in between. This CDR3 is CASSLGQSYGYTF. DNA of the CDR3: TGTGCCAGCAGCCTTGGACAGTCCTATGGCTACACCTTC.

The rearrangement uses TRBV9 and TRBJ2-5; unclear D gene. V lost 3 bases and J lost 5, with 11 bases in between. This CDR3 has 13 amino acids. Germline CDR1 is SGDLS and CDR2 is YYNGEE. The CDR3 DNA follows: TGTGCCAGCAGCGGAACACAATACGAGACCCAGTACTTC. It specifies CASSGTQYETQYF.

This clonotype appeared many times. V is TRBV6-4 and J is TRBJ2-1; D is unclear. V lost 5 bases to trimming and J lost 4 bases, with 9 bases between them. Per germline, CDR1 MRHNA and CDR2 SNTAGT. The CDR3 covers 13 residues. The CDR3 nucleotides read TGTGCCAGCAGTAAAGATTTTTACAATGAGCAGTTCTTC. Its translation: CASSKDFYNEQFF.